This entry describes one T cell receptor beta chain. Antigen: not known. Germline CDR1 is GTSNPN and CDR2 is SVGIG (reference sequence). The V and J ends lost 4 bases and 2 bases, in that order; junction bases with no gene match: 4. This CDR3 has 14 residues. Full-length variable regions came from constant-region reverse primers plus semi-nested Nested Universal Primer A PCR. TCRdb ran MiXCR on the 5' RACE reads and lists one entry per CDR3 protein. Counted here are some 8,700 distinct CDR3 sequences, 65% to 70% occurring once; the ten biggest clones make up approximately 4.5%. Findings and caveats of the study: Tumor Tregs overlapped most with tumor, then blood, naive CD4+ cells.

The source material was tumor-infiltrating naive CD4+ T cells sorted from the breast tumor. Described subset: naive CD4+ T cells, CD4+CD45RA+CD25-. This TCR was sampled from a female donor with breast cancer. The chain employs TRBV30 and TRBJ1-1, with 10 bases aligning to TRBD1. CDR3 sequence (DNA): TGTGCCTGGACAAGACAGGGGGCTAACACTGAAGCTTTCTTT. This encodes CAWTRQGANTEAFF.